This is a list of T cell receptor beta chains from one sample in a study of blood T cells in healthy people across ages. Each CDR3 protein is one row after TCRdb ran MiXCR on the 5' RACE reads. Of nearly 1 million distinct CDR3 sequences in the sample, roughly half are singletons; the top ten hold over 20%. Input material: blood. These receptors originate from a woman aged 55 to 70 in good health. Both conserved end residues are part of each CDR3. The order of the fields is CDR3 DNA, CDR3 protein, clone size, D gene, V gene, J gene. The D gene is left open where the match is weak. Size tells how often a clone was seen (once, few, many) or the class of an expanded clone, and some rows leave it out.

cdr3_nt: TGCAGTGCACCTCGGGGGGCTAACAATGAGCAGTTCTTC; cdr3_aa: CSAPRGANNEQFF; clone_size: -; d_call: -; v_call: TRBV20-1; j_call: TRBJ2-1
cdr3_nt: TGTGCCAGCAGTTTATACTTAGCGGGCCTCTACAATGAGCAGTTCTTC; cdr3_aa: CASSLYLAGLYNEQFF; clone_size: -; d_call: TRBD2; v_call: TRBV27; j_call: TRBJ2-1
cdr3_nt: TGCAGTGCTAGAGGGAGCGCCGGAGTGGCGGGAGGTTCCTACAATGAGCAGTACTTC; cdr3_aa: CSARGSAGVAGGSYNEQYF; clone_size: few; d_call: TRBD2; v_call: TRBV20-1; j_call: TRBJ2-7
cdr3_nt: TGCAGCGTTGCACCCCGAGGACTCAATCAGCCCCAGCATTTT; cdr3_aa: CSVAPRGLNQPQHF; clone_size: once; d_call: -; v_call: TRBV29-1; j_call: TRBJ1-5
cdr3_nt: TGTGCCAGCAGTCCGGGTCGGCGGAGCCGATACAATGAGCAGTTCTTC; cdr3_aa: CASSPGRRSRYNEQFF; clone_size: -; d_call: -; v_call: TRBV12-3/TRBV12-4; j_call: TRBJ2-1
cdr3_nt: TGTGCCAGCCAAGGACAGGGACAAGAGACCCAGTACTTC; cdr3_aa: CASQGQGQETQYF; clone_size: few; d_call: TRBD1; v_call: TRBV28; j_call: TRBJ2-5
cdr3_nt: TGTGCCGGAGAGCGAGCGGGAATAAATGAGCAGTTCTTC; cdr3_aa: CAGERAGINEQFF; clone_size: -; d_call: TRBD2; v_call: TRBV30; j_call: TRBJ2-1
cdr3_nt: TGCGCCAGCAGCCGTTACTCCGGGCGGGTAGGGGAGAATTCACCCCTCCACTTT; cdr3_aa: CASSRYSGRVGENSPLHF; clone_size: once; d_call: -; v_call: TRBV4-3; j_call: TRBJ1-6
cdr3_nt: TGTGCCAGCAGTTTTTCTAGCGGGATCGGTACAGATACGCAGTATTTT; cdr3_aa: CASSFSSGIGTDTQYF; clone_size: -; d_call: TRBD2; v_call: TRBV12-3/TRBV12-4; j_call: TRBJ2-3
cdr3_nt: TGCAGTGCTAGAGATCCGGCTAGCGGGGGCTACGAGCAGTACTTC; cdr3_aa: CSARDPASGGYEQYF; clone_size: -; d_call: TRBD2; v_call: TRBV20-1; j_call: TRBJ2-7
cdr3_nt: TGTGCCAGCAGTTTCAAGACAGCACACTCCTACGAGCAGTACTTC; cdr3_aa: CASSFKTAHSYEQYF; clone_size: -; d_call: -; v_call: TRBV27; j_call: TRBJ2-7
cdr3_nt: TGCAGTGCCCACCAGGACAGCGAAGAGACCCAGTACTTC; cdr3_aa: CSAHQDSEETQYF; clone_size: -; d_call: -; v_call: TRBV20-1; j_call: TRBJ2-5
cdr3_nt: TGCAGCGTTGAAGGGAGCCCAAGGGGACACTATGGCTACACCTTC; cdr3_aa: CSVEGSPRGHYGYTF; clone_size: few; d_call: -; v_call: TRBV29-1; j_call: TRBJ1-2
cdr3_nt: TGCAGTGCTAGAGATAAGTCCGCTGGAAACACCATATATTTT; cdr3_aa: CSARDKSAGNTIYF; clone_size: -; d_call: -; v_call: TRBV20-1; j_call: TRBJ1-3
cdr3_nt: TGTGTCGCGAGGGCGGGATCCAACACTGAAGCTTTCTTT; cdr3_aa: CVARAGSNTEAFF; clone_size: -; d_call: -; v_call: TRBV28; j_call: TRBJ1-1
cdr3_nt: TGTGCCAGCAGCCATGGGACTAGCGGAATCACAGATACGCAGTATTTT; cdr3_aa: CASSHGTSGITDTQYF; clone_size: -; d_call: TRBD2; v_call: TRBV7-3; j_call: TRBJ2-3
cdr3_nt: TGTGCCTGGAGGAAACTAGCCAAAAACATTCAGTACTTC; cdr3_aa: CAWRKLAKNIQYF; clone_size: -; d_call: -; v_call: TRBV30; j_call: TRBJ2-4
cdr3_nt: TGTGCCAGCAGCTCCGAACTAGCGGGAACCAAAAACATTCAGTACTTC; cdr3_aa: CASSSELAGTKNIQYF; clone_size: -; d_call: TRBD2; v_call: TRBV7-6; j_call: TRBJ2-4
cdr3_nt: TGCAGTGCTAGCGCCTACAGGACACAGACCTACGAGCAGTACTTC; cdr3_aa: CSASAYRTQTYEQYF; clone_size: -; d_call: -; v_call: TRBV20-1; j_call: TRBJ2-7
cdr3_nt: TGTGCCACTGGGACCACCTACGAGCAGTACTTC; cdr3_aa: CATGTTYEQYF; clone_size: -; d_call: -; v_call: TRBV19; j_call: TRBJ2-7
cdr3_nt: TGTGCCGGCAGCTTACGGACTAGCGGGAGTAGGGATACGCAGTATTTT; cdr3_aa: CAGSLRTSGSRDTQYF; clone_size: -; d_call: TRBD2; v_call: TRBV7-8; j_call: TRBJ2-3
cdr3_nt: TGTGCCAGCAGCCAAACTAGCGAGGACATTCAGTACTTC; cdr3_aa: CASSQTSEDIQYF; clone_size: -; d_call: TRBD2; v_call: TRBV3-1; j_call: TRBJ2-4
cdr3_nt: TGTGCCACCAGCAGAGATCCGACAAACACTGAAGCTTTCTTT; cdr3_aa: CATSRDPTNTEAFF; clone_size: -; d_call: -; v_call: TRBV15; j_call: TRBJ1-1
cdr3_nt: TGCGCCAGCAGTGAGTCCCAAACCGGGACAGGGTATGGCTACACCTTC; cdr3_aa: CASSESQTGTGYGYTF; clone_size: -; d_call: TRBD1; v_call: TRBV10-1; j_call: TRBJ1-2
cdr3_nt: TGTGCCAGCAGTTACTCGTGGCTAGCGGGAGTTCCCGACCAGGGGGGCAATGAGCAGTTCTTC; cdr3_aa: CASSYSWLAGVPDQGGNEQFF; clone_size: -; d_call: TRBD2; v_call: TRBV6-5; j_call: TRBJ2-1
cdr3_nt: TGTGCCAGCAGTTTTGGGGGGGACAGAGAGACCCAGTACTTC; cdr3_aa: CASSFGGDRETQYF; clone_size: -; d_call: -; v_call: TRBV28; j_call: TRBJ2-5
cdr3_nt: TGTGCCAGCAAGTCGGGCGGGAAGGGCGACGAGCAGTACTTC; cdr3_aa: CASKSGGKGDEQYF; clone_size: many; d_call: -; v_call: TRBV3-1; j_call: TRBJ2-7
cdr3_nt: TGCGCCAGCGGCGCTCTAGCGGGCACAGATACGCAGTATTTT; cdr3_aa: CASGALAGTDTQYF; clone_size: once; d_call: TRBD2; v_call: TRBV10-2; j_call: TRBJ2-3
cdr3_nt: TGTGCCAGCAGCCCGTTACTAGGCGCTCCATCTGGGGCCAACGTCCTGACTTTC; cdr3_aa: CASSPLLGAPSGANVLTF; clone_size: -; d_call: -; v_call: TRBV3-1; j_call: TRBJ2-6
cdr3_nt: TGCAGCGTCCCAGCGGGAGGTTGGAATGAGCAGTTCTTC; cdr3_aa: CSVPAGGWNEQFF; clone_size: few; d_call: TRBD2; v_call: TRBV29-1; j_call: TRBJ2-1
cdr3_nt: TGCAGTGCTCAAAGGACCGAAAAACTGTTTTTT; cdr3_aa: CSAQRTEKLFF; clone_size: -; d_call: -; v_call: TRBV20-1; j_call: TRBJ1-4
cdr3_nt: TGCAGCGTTGAAGGCGGGGACACATCCGGGGAGCTGTTTTTT; cdr3_aa: CSVEGGDTSGELFF; clone_size: -; d_call: -; v_call: TRBV29-1; j_call: TRBJ2-2
cdr3_nt: TGTGCCAGCAGCTGGAACCGGGACAGAGGTGACTATGGCTACACCTTC; cdr3_aa: CASSWNRDRGDYGYTF; clone_size: -; d_call: TRBD1; v_call: TRBV5-5; j_call: TRBJ1-2
cdr3_nt: TGTGCCAGCAGCCAACAGGGGGGTTCAAATAATTCACCCCTCCACTTT; cdr3_aa: CASSQQGGSNNSPLHF; clone_size: -; d_call: TRBD1; v_call: TRBV7-2; j_call: TRBJ1-6
cdr3_nt: TGTGCCAGCAGCTTACGACAGGGCTGGGGTAACTACGAGCAGTACTTC; cdr3_aa: CASSLRQGWGNYEQYF; clone_size: few; d_call: TRBD1; v_call: TRBV5-4; j_call: TRBJ2-7
cdr3_nt: TGCGGCGTTGAAGATCTTGGCAGTAAAGCTTTCTTT; cdr3_aa: CGVEDLGSKAFF; clone_size: -; d_call: -; v_call: TRBV29-1; j_call: TRBJ1-1
cdr3_nt: TGTGCCAGCAGTCGAACTTGGACAGGTACAGGGGAGCAGTACTTC; cdr3_aa: CASSRTWTGTGEQYF; clone_size: -; d_call: TRBD1; v_call: TRBV6-5; j_call: TRBJ2-7
cdr3_nt: TGTGCCATCGGTGCGGGAGGGCCTGCAGAGACGCAGTATTTT; cdr3_aa: CAIGAGGPAETQYF; clone_size: -; d_call: TRBD2; v_call: TRBV10-3; j_call: TRBJ2-3
cdr3_nt: TGCGCCAGCAGCCATTATAGCGGGAGTGGGAATGAGCAGTTCTTC; cdr3_aa: CASSHYSGSGNEQFF; clone_size: -; d_call: TRBD2; v_call: TRBV4-3; j_call: TRBJ2-1
cdr3_nt: TGCAGTGCTACGACAGGGCCCATAATCAATGAGCAGTTCTTC; cdr3_aa: CSATTGPIINEQFF; clone_size: few; d_call: TRBD1; v_call: TRBV20-1; j_call: TRBJ2-1
cdr3_nt: TGTGCCAGCAGTGAAGTTCGCGTCCGGCGCGGGGAGACCCAGTACTTC; cdr3_aa: CASSEVRVRRGETQYF; clone_size: -; d_call: -; v_call: TRBV6-1; j_call: TRBJ2-5